Below, one TCR beta chain is given with its context. The sample is drawn from a study of shared clonotypes between healthy human individuals. Study overall: The study used three CD4 naive, three CD4 memory, two CD8 naive and one CD8 memory plate per donor.

Trimming shortened V by 0 bases and J by 1 base, and 13 bases separated the two germline ends. The CDR3 is made up of 16 amino acids. Germline-derived CDR1 and CDR2 are SGHKS and YYEKEE (reference sequence). How the authors handled the data: As immunoSEQ supplied junction-only sequences (without quality scores), filtering differed. Clones were sequenced by immunoSEQ multiplex PCR, and TCRdb holds only the in-frame ones, with some missing. V, J and clone size derive from that table, while D and trimming were established from the DNA sequence. This sample yields some 740,000 clones, of which 92% are seen a single time; 24% belongs to the top ten. CD45RO-negative CD8 cells positively selected for CCR7 made up the naive population, which excluded terminally differentiated effector memory CD45RA+ cells.

The sample comprised naive CD8+ T cells sorted from blood. The sequence was collected from a man aged 30 to 39 in good health. The genes are TRBV5-5 and TRBJ1-1; maybe TRBD1 (5 bases). Written as DNA, the CDR3 is TGTGCCAGCAGCTTGGAGGGGCGGCACGGGAACACTGAAGCTTTCTTT. It specifies CASSLEGRHGNTEAFF. Full variable domain (missing parts from reference TRBV5-5 and TRBJ1-1): DAGVTQSPTHLIKTRGQQVTLRCSPISGHKSVSWYQQVLGQGPQFIFQYYEKEERGRGNFPDRFSARQFPNYSSELNVNALLLGDSALYLCASSLEGRHGNTEAFFGQGTRLTVV.